This entry lists 17 T cell receptor beta chains sequenced from one sample in a study of cytomegalovirus exposure and HLA in healthy donors. The PCR made use of 60 Vbeta and 13 Jbeta primers. Assay: immunoSEQ multiplex PCR; the TCRdb copy retains only in-frame clones and omits some. The sample lists 200,000 to 250,000 clones, approximately 79% occurring once. The sequencing input was PBMCs. These receptor sequences come from a girl aged 2-10 years in good health and CMV-seronegative.

This rearrangement joins TRBV7-6 to TRBJ2-1; TRBD1 matches 7 bases. CDR1 and CDR2 from the germline V gene are SGHVS and FNYEAQ. The CDR3 is 12 residues long. With V trimmed by 1 base and J by 10 bases, 1 base remained unmatched. CDR3 loop: CASSLGGQEQFF. CDR3 DNA: TGTGCCAGCAGCTTAGGGGGACAGGAGCAGTTCTTC.

The rearrangement uses TRBV5-4 and TRBJ1-2, with 8 bases matching TRBD1. CDR1 is SGHNT and CDR2 is YYREEE in the germline V gene (reference sequence). The CDR3 has 16 residues. V was clipped by 3 bases and J by 8 bases; unmatched bases: 15. CDR3 coding DNA: TGTGCCAGCAGCTCCCCCGGGCAGGGGGCGTGGGGAGGCTACACCTTC. Amino acids: CASSSPGQGAWGGYTF.

This clone was picked up one time. V gene TRBV7-9 combines with J gene TRBJ1-1; TRBD1 is a possible D gene (5 bases). Germline V gene sequence: CDR1 SEHNR, CDR2 FQNEAQ (reference sequence). This CDR3 has 14 residues. V lost 5 bases, J lost 1 base, and 11 bases lay in between. For the CDR3, the DNA is TGTGCCAGCAGCCGCCTAACAGGGAACACTGAAGCTTTCTTT. As protein: CASSRLTGNTEAFF.

V gene TRBV9 combines with J gene TRBJ1-1; a possible D gene is TRBD1 (6 bases). The CDR3 consists of 16 residues. Germline CDR1 SGDLS, CDR2 YYNGEE. Trimming took off 4 bases at V and 1 base at J, with 17 bases between the two ends. Here the CDR3 reads CASSPRAGETNTEAFF. The CDR3 region has the DNA TGTGCCAGCAGCCCCAGGGCAGGGGAGACGAACACTGAAGCTTTCTTT. Full variable domain (missing parts from reference TRBV9 and TRBJ1-1): DSGVTQTPKHLITATGQRVTLRCSPRSGDLSVYWYQQSLDQGLQFLIQYYNGEERAKGNILERFSAQQFPDLHSELNLSSLELGDSALYFCASSPRAGETNTEAFFGQGTRLTVV.

This clone was seen only once. V gene TRBV4-1 combines with J gene TRBJ2-1; 15 bases agree with TRBD2. V shed 0 bases and J 1 base; nucleotides not matched to a gene: 7. Germline lookup yields CDR1 MGHRA and CDR2 YSYEKL. The CDR3 sequence is 20 residues long. Here the CDR3 reads CASSQDVGTSGGSSYNEQFF. DNA of the CDR3: TGCGCCAGCAGCCAAGATGTTGGGACTAGCGGGGGGTCGTCCTACAATGAGCAGTTCTTC.

This chain connects TRBV7-3 to TRBJ2-7, with D possibly matching TRBD2 (5 bases). V was shortened by 5 bases and J by 3 bases, with 17 bases between the two germline ends. Germline V CDR1 and CDR2: SGHTA, FQGTGA. This CDR3 is built from 15 residues. CDR3 residues: CASSIGPRGSYEQYF. CDR3 nucleotides: TGTGCCAGCAGCATTGGACCCCGGGGAAGCTACGAGCAGTACTTC.

The genes are TRBV30 and TRBJ2-7; D remains unclear. The CDR3 consists of 14 residues. V was clipped by 1 base and J by 0 bases, with 10 bases between them. Germline V gene lookup returns CDR1 GTSNPN and CDR2 SVGIG (reference sequence). This chain's CDR3 is CAWSGLRSSYEQYF. DNA of the CDR3: TGTGCCTGGAGTGGACTGAGGAGCTCCTACGAGCAGTACTTC.

The rearrangement links TRBV19 to TRBJ1-1; the match to TRBD1 covers 7 bases. V lost 5 bases, J lost 0 bases, and 3 bases stayed unmatched. In germline, CDR1 is LNHDA, CDR2 SQIVND (reference sequence). This CDR3 comprises 14 residues. This CDR3 reads CASSPQGMNTEAFF. The CDR3 DNA reads TGTGCCAGTAGTCCACAGGGGATGAACACTGAAGCTTTCTTT.

The gene calls are TRBV29-1 and TRBJ1-3; possible D gene TRBD1, 6 bases. Germline V gene lookup returns CDR1 SQVTM and CDR2 ANQGSEA. The CDR3 sequence is 16 residues long. V shed 4 bases and J shed 0 bases, with 16 bases lying between them. In DNA, the CDR3 is TGCAGCGTTGCAGGCAGACAGGATCTCTCTGGAAACACCATATATTTT. Its translation is CSVAGRQDLSGNTIYF.

Only a few counts were recorded for this clone. The gene calls are TRBV5-1 and TRBJ2-7; tentatively, D is TRBD2 (5 bases). CDR3 length equals 16 residues. Trimming took off 4 bases at V and 4 bases at J, with 21 bases between the two ends. Germline lookup yields CDR1 SGHRS and CDR2 YFSETQ. The chain's CDR3 is CASSPLSVYSSYEQYF. The CDR3 DNA reads TGCGCCAGCAGCCCTCTTAGCGTCTACAGTAGTTACGAGCAGTACTTC.

The chain carries TRBV18 and TRBJ2-7, with 9 positions matching TRBD2. The J segment lost 6 bases and the V segment lost 2 bases, leaving 11 bases of the junction unmatched. CDR1 is KGHSH, CDR2 LQKENI, per germline. This CDR3 contains 16 residues. CDR3 protein: CASSPDAGTSFSEQYF. CDR3 bases: TGTGCCAGCTCACCAGACGCCGGGACTAGCTTCTCCGAGCAGTACTTC.

The rearrangement joins TRBV27 to TRBJ1-3, with D perhaps matching TRBD1 (5 bases). Trimming took 8 bases from V and 0 from J, leaving 14 bases between them. Germline loops: CDR1 MNHEY, CDR2 SMNVEV (reference sequence). CDR3 length: 15 residues. The CDR3 spells CASGIVGGSGNTIYF. DNA for the CDR3: TGTGCCAGCGGGATTGTGGGGGGCTCTGGAAACACCATATATTTT.

The chain has TRBV2 and TRBJ1-2; D perhaps matches TRBD1 (5 bases). This CDR3 has 13 amino acids. Germline CDR1 reads SNHLY; CDR2 reads FYNNEI. Trimming stripped 2 bases from V and 4 bases from J, with 8 bases between. CDR3 in DNA: TGTGCCAGCAGTGAATCGGACACCTATGGCTACACCTTC. This translates into CASSESDTYGYTF.

This chain joins TRBV6-1 and TRBJ2-6; unclear D gene. Per germline, CDR1 MNHNS and CDR2 SASEGT. V was trimmed by 4 bases and J by 0 bases, leaving 10 bases between them. The CDR3 loop spans 16 amino acids. The CDR3 sequence: CASSASFSSGANVLTF. DNA for the CDR3: TGTGCCAGCAGTGCCTCATTTAGCTCTGGGGCCAACGTCCTGACTTTC.

The chain joins TRBV7-8 to TRBJ2-2, with D tentatively TRBD2 (5 bases). V shed 3 bases and J shed 1 base, with 18 bases lying between them. The germline CDR1 and CDR2 sequences are SGHVS and FQNEAQ. The length of the CDR3 is 18 residues. The CDR3 DNA is TGTGCCAGCAGCTTTAATCCGGTTTCCGGGATGAACACCGGGGAGCTGTTTTTT. Amino acids: CASSFNPVSGMNTGELFF.

This clone occurred once. The chain employs TRBV29-1 and TRBJ2-3, with D perhaps matching TRBD1 (5 bases). There are 11 residues in the CDR3. Trimming pared 7 bases from V and 9 bases from J, leaving 14 bases between. CDR1 is SQVTM, CDR2 ANQGSEA, per germline. DNA for the CDR3: TGCAGCGCCGAGCAGGGCTTGACGCAGTATTTT. Its protein is CSAEQGLTQYF.

The V and J genes are TRBV19 and TRBJ2-7, with 7 bases identical to TRBD2. This CDR3 comprises 15 residues. Germline V gene sequence: CDR1 LNHDA, CDR2 SQIVND (reference sequence). J gave up 1 base and V 10 bases, and 13 bases lay outside the gene matches. CDR3 loop: CAISPRGSKSYEQYF. The CDR3 DNA is TGTGCCATTTCCCCTCGCGGGAGTAAGTCCTACGAGCAGTACTTC.